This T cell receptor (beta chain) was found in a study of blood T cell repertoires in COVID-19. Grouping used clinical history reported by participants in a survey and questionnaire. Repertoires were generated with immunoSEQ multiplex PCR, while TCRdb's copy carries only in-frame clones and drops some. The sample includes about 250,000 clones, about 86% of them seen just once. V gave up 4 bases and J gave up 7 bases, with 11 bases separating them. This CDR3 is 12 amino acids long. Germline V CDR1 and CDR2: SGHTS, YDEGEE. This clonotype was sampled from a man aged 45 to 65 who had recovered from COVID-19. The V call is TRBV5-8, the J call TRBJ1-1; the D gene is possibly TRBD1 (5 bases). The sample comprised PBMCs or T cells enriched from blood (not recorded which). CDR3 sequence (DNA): TGTGCCAGCAGCATTACGGGACTTGAAGCTTTCTTT. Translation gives CASSITGLEAFF.